These 15 T cell receptor beta chains were all obtained from the same sample, sequenced in a study of blood T cell repertoires in COVID-19. Method: immunoSEQ multiplex PCR; TCRdb's copy keeps in-frame clones and lacks some. The profile shows around 230,000 clones, around 80% of them singletons. Source material: PBMCs or T cells enriched from blood (not recorded which). The receptors shown here come from a man aged 35 to 55 who had recovered from COVID-19.

This chain joins TRBV14 and TRBJ1-3, with 7 bases matching TRBD1. V was pared by 0 bases and J by 0 bases, with 5 bases of the junction left unmatched. The CDR3 contains 17 residues. Germline CDR1 SGHDN, CDR2 FVKESK. The CDR3 nucleotides read TGTGCCAGCAGCCAAGACACAGGGGTTTTCTCTGGAAACACCATATATTTT. This encodes CASSQDTGVFSGNTIYF.

For this clone: Other DNA variants within this sample encode the same CDR3. The chain has TRBV18 and TRBJ1-5, with 8 bases aligning to TRBD1. From germline, CDR1 is KGHSH and CDR2 LQKENI. Trimming removed 2 bases from V and 2 bases from J; junction bases left unmatched: 2. This CDR3 has 15 residues. CDR3 bases: TGTGCCAGCTCACCAGACAGGGGCGGCAATCAGCCCCAGCATTTT. Amino acid sequence: CASSPDRGGNQPQHF. The whole variable domain, remainder taken from reference TRBV18 and TRBJ1-5, is NAGVMQNPRHLVRRRGQEARLRCSPMKGHSHVYWYRQLPEEGLKFMVYLQKENIIDESGMPKERFSAEFPKEGPSILRIQQVVRGDSAAYFCASSPDRGGNQPQHFGDGTRLSIL.

The chain has TRBV10-3 and TRBJ1-1, with TRBD1 as a possible D gene (5 bases). The germline V gene encodes CDR1 ENHRY and CDR2 SYGVKD. Trimming shortened V by 10 bases and J by 0 bases, and 12 bases separated the two germline ends. The CDR3 runs to 13 residues. The DNA of the CDR3 is TGTGCCACTACAGGTCCCCTGAACACTGAAGCTTTCTTT. As protein: CATTGPLNTEAFF.

Points on this clone: The sample contains more than one DNA sequence encoding this CDR3. The gene calls are TRBV4-3 and TRBJ1-2; D is possibly TRBD1 (6 bases). CDR1 and CDR2 from the germline V gene are LGHNA and YSLEER. The V end lost 1 base, the J end lost 3 bases, and 9 bases lay between the germline ends. The CDR3 length is 14 residues. As DNA, the CDR3 is TGCGCCAGCAGCCAAGTGGGGGCGGACTATGGCTACACCTTC. Protein sequence: CASSQVGADYGYTF.

This chain links TRBV3-1 (or the pseudogene TRBV3-2) with TRBJ1-2; perhaps TRBD1 as D (6 bases). The germline CDR1 and CDR2 sequences are LGHDT and YNNKEL (reference sequence). CDR3 length equals 17 residues. V lost 4 bases to trimming and J lost 3 bases, with 21 bases between them. The CDR3 sequence is CASSLLTRGRGDYGYTF. CDR3 bases: TGTGCCAGCAGCCTCCTTACCCGAGGGAGGGGGGACTATGGCTACACCTTC.

As for this clone: Other DNA variants within this sample encode the same CDR3. The chain has TRBV3-1 (or the pseudogene TRBV3-2) and TRBJ2-6; D is unresolved. The length of the CDR3 is 13 residues. The germline V and J ends were trimmed by 9 bases and 0 bases, with 6 bases remaining between them. Germline lookup yields CDR1 LGHDT and CDR2 YNNKEL (reference sequence). The CDR3 region is CASSLSGANVLTF. Here the CDR3 DNA reads TGTGCCAGTAGTCTCTCTGGGGCCAACGTCCTGACTTTC.

This clone was observed a single time. The V call is TRBV7-9, the J call TRBJ1-6; D may be TRBD1 (5 bases). Between the trimmed V and J ends, which lost 5 bases and 8 bases, there was a span of 16 bases. This CDR3 has 15 residues. CDR1 is SEHNR, CDR2 FQNEAQ, per germline (reference sequence). The CDR3 here is CASSPRGGGYSPLHF. The CDR3 DNA is TGTGCCAGCAGCCCCCGCGGGGGGGGGTATTCACCCCTCCACTTT.

The genes are TRBV28 and TRBJ1-3; maybe TRBD1 (6 bases). The germline V gene encodes CDR1 MDHEN and CDR2 SYDVKM. Trimming removed 5 bases at V and 4 bases at J, with 12 bases between. The CDR3 is 14 residues long. CDR3 residues: CASSPQGYGNTIYF. CDR3 DNA: TGTGCCAGCAGTCCTCAGGGGTACGGAAACACCATATATTTT.

This clone was detected only once. The chain carries TRBV28 and TRBJ2-2; TRBD1 agrees at 10 bases. J gave up 8 bases and V 10 bases, and 7 bases lay outside the gene matches. Germline CDR1 is MDHEN and CDR2 is SYDVKM. The CDR3 sequence is 13 residues long. CDR3: CATIRQGAGELFF. The CDR3 nucleotides are TGTGCCACCATTAGACAGGGGGCAGGGGAGCTGTTTTTT.

Comments on this clone: Other DNA variants within this sample encode the same CDR3. The CDR3 region has the DNA TGCAGTGCTAGTGACAGGGGGCAAGAGACCCAGTACTTC. Translated: CSASDRGQETQYF. The chain employs TRBV20-1 and TRBJ2-5; 9 bases agree with TRBD1. Looked up from germline, CDR1 is DFQATT and CDR2 is SNEGSKA (reference sequence). Germline trimming cut 3 bases from V and 2 bases from J; bases unmatched to any gene: 1. The CDR3 length is 13 residues.

The genes are TRBV28 and TRBJ2-7, with D possibly being TRBD1 (6 bases). This CDR3 comprises 19 residues. Germline values: CDR1 MDHEN, CDR2 SYDVKM. The ends were cut back, 7 bases at V and 0 bases at J, with 28 bases in the middle. CDR3 nucleotides: TGTGCCAGCACCCGTCTGGGCAGGGGCGGGCTAGTGAGCTCCTACGAGCAGTACTTC. The encoded protein is CASTRLGRGGLVSSYEQYF.

This chain's CDR3 is CASSHTGGYTF. CDR3 DNA sequence: TGTGCCAGCAGCCACACAGGTGGCTACACCTTC. The V call is TRBV3-1 (or the pseudogene TRBV3-2), the J call TRBJ1-2, with a weak D call TRBD1 (5 bases). The germline gives CDR1 LGHDT, CDR2 YNNKEL (reference sequence). Trimming pared 3 bases from V and 7 bases from J, leaving 6 bases between. This CDR3 region has 11 residues.

The V and J genes are TRBV19 and TRBJ1-5; D call uncertain. This CDR3 is 13 amino acids long. Looked up from germline, CDR1 is LNHDA and CDR2 is SQIVND (reference sequence). V shed 9 bases and J shed 4 bases, with 13 bases lying between them. CDR3 residues: CASAGLGNQPQHF. In DNA form, the CDR3 reads TGTGCCAGCGCAGGACTAGGGAATCAGCCCCAGCATTTT.

Only a few counts were recorded for this clone. The CDR3 loop is CASSLFPGGSYNEQFF. The CDR3 nucleotides read TGTGCCAGCAGCTTATTTCCGGGGGGCTCCTACAATGAGCAGTTCTTC. This sequence joins TRBV7-8 and TRBJ2-1; the match to TRBD2 covers 7 bases. With V trimmed by 2 bases and J by 0 bases, 4 bases remained unmatched. Germline V gene sequence: CDR1 SGHVS, CDR2 FQNEAQ. The CDR3 runs 16 residues.

This chain links TRBV7-2 with TRBJ2-1; 7 bases line up with TRBD2. CDR1 is SGHTA and CDR2 is FQGNSA in the germline V gene. After removal of 3 bases from V and 7 bases from J, the junction contained 6 bases not matched to a gene. There are 14 residues in the CDR3. CDR3 nucleotides: TGTGCCAGCAGCTTCGTCGCGGGGGTTAATGAGCAGTTCTTC. Translating it yields CASSFVAGVNEQFF. Filled out from reference TRBV7-2 and TRBJ2-1, the complete variable domain reads GAGVSQSPSNKVTEKGKDVELRCDPISGHTALYWYRQSLGQGLEFLIYFQGNSAPDKSGLPSDRFSAERTGGSVSTLTIQRTQQEDSAVYLCASSFVAGVNEQFFGPGTRLTVL.